The 25 T cell receptor beta chains in this list originate from one sample, sequenced in a study of blood T cell repertoires in COVID-19. Clones were sequenced by immunoSEQ multiplex PCR, and TCRdb holds only the in-frame ones, with some missing. The sample carries more than 150,000 clones, 79% recorded once. The sequencing input was peripheral blood. Receptors originate from a man between 60 and 70 years old with active or convalescent COVID-19.

This clone was detected only once. This chain uses TRBV5-1 with TRBJ2-5; TRBD1 is a possible D gene (5 bases). Trimming removed 0 bases from V and 4 bases from J, with 13 bases in between. Germline CDR1 is SGHRS and CDR2 is YFSETQ. The CDR3 sequence is 15 residues long. The CDR3 loop is CASSLGTLRGETQYF. CDR3 sequence (DNA): TGCGCCAGCAGCTTGGGGACCCTTAGGGGAGAGACCCAGTACTTC.

This chain connects TRBV19 to TRBJ1-4; D is undetermined. Germline V gene data show CDR1 as LNHDA and CDR2 as SQIVND (reference sequence). Trimming stripped 6 bases from V and 0 bases from J, with 11 bases between. The CDR3 runs to 15 residues. The CDR3 sequence is CASRPVRATNEKLFF. The CDR3 DNA reads TGTGCCAGTAGGCCTGTACGGGCAACTAATGAAAAACTGTTTTTT.

The chain joins TRBV14 to TRBJ1-3; 7 bases match TRBD1. The CDR3 totals 15 residues. Germline V gene sequence: CDR1 SGHDN, CDR2 FVKESK. V lost 4 bases to trimming and J lost 4 bases; unmatched junction nucleotides: 7. The DNA for the CDR3 is TGTGCCAGCAGCCCCCTTGGGACAGACGGAAACACCATATATTTT. This codes for CASSPLGTDGNTIYF.

This sequence joins TRBV4-2 and TRBJ1-1; TRBD1 matches 8 bases. The germline gives CDR1 LGHNA, CDR2 YNFKEQ. There are 17 residues in the CDR3. Trimming removed 0 bases from V and 3 bases from J; junction bases left unmatched: 9. CDR3 amino acids: CASSQEGRGRRHTEAFF. The CDR3 DNA is TGTGCCAGCAGCCAAGAGGGCAGGGGGCGCAGACACACTGAAGCTTTCTTT.

The gene calls are TRBV7-9 and TRBJ1-5; the match to TRBD1 covers 7 bases. The CDR3 spans 13 residues. J gave up 5 bases and V 5 bases, and 3 bases lay outside the gene matches. Looked up from germline, CDR1 is SEHNR and CDR2 is FQNEAQ (reference sequence). The CDR3 reads CASSRQGDQPQHF. Here the CDR3 DNA reads TGTGCCAGCAGCCGACAGGGCGATCAGCCCCAGCATTTT.

CDR3 region: CASPFGLAGGPSEQYF. The CDR3, as DNA: TGTGCCAGCCCCTTCGGGCTAGCGGGAGGCCCCTCCGAGCAGTACTTC. This sequence joins TRBV21-1 and TRBJ2-7; TRBD2 is taken as the D call from the table, unchecked against the DNA. TRBV21-1 is classified as a pseudogene. This CDR3 has 16 residues.

The chain links TRBV24-1 to TRBJ2-3, with 13 nucleotides matching TRBD2. The CDR3 is 17 residues long. Germline V CDR1 and CDR2: KGHDR, SFDVKD. Losses at the gene ends were 4 bases for V and 3 bases for J; bases not matched to a gene: 6. The CDR3 loop is CATSEGGLAGATDTQYF. As DNA, the CDR3 is TGTGCCACCAGTGAGGGTGGACTAGCGGGAGCGACAGATACGCAGTATTTT.

V is TRBV1 and J is TRBJ2-1; no DNA check was done on the table's D call, TRBD2. TRBV1 has pseudogene status. CDR3 length: 15 residues. The CDR3 loop reads CTSSQLLAGFNEQFF. The CDR3 region has the DNA TGCACCAGCAGCCAATTACTAGCGGGTTTCAATGAGCAGTTCTTC.

This chain joins TRBV19 and TRBJ2-7; D is possibly TRBD2 (5 bases). Germline CDR1 reads LNHDA; CDR2 reads SQIVND (reference sequence). V was shortened by 8 bases and J by 4 bases, with 12 bases between the two germline ends. This CDR3 is 12 amino acids long. The CDR3 DNA sequence: TGTGCCAGTTCTAGCTTAGGGTACGAGCAGTACTTC. It codes for CASSSLGYEQYF.

The chain couples TRBV4-1 to TRBJ2-4, with a weak D call TRBD1 (6 bases). Germline CDR1 MGHRA, CDR2 YSYEKL. This CDR3 has 17 residues. V lost 0 bases to trimming and J lost 5 bases, with 17 bases between them. Here the CDR3 DNA reads TGCGCCAGCAGCCAAGAGGCTCAGGGGCTATCCCAAAACATTCAGTACTTC. Protein sequence: CASSQEAQGLSQNIQYF.

The chain has TRBV7-3 and TRBJ1-1; D perhaps matches TRBD1 (5 bases). From germline, CDR1 is SGHTA and CDR2 FQGTGA. The CDR3 consists of 13 residues. V was pared by 6 bases and J by 3 bases, with 11 bases between. The CDR3 DNA reads as TGTGCCAGCAGTTCGCAGGGTGACACTGAAGCTTTCTTT. Translating it yields CASSSQGDTEAFF.

This rearrangement joins TRBV27 to TRBJ1-6; D is unclear. The CDR3 covers 16 residues. Germline CDR1 MNHEY, CDR2 SMNVEV (reference sequence). With 0 bases removed from V and 9 bases from J, the gap between germline ends came to 15 bases. CDR3 nucleotides: TGTGCCAGCAGTTTATCCACATCGGGTATCAGTTCACCCCTCCACTTT. Translating gives CASSLSTSGISSPLHF.

This clone appeared a single time. This chain connects TRBV19 to TRBJ1-4, with D uncertain. This CDR3 is 13 amino acids long. Germline V gives CDR1 LNHDA, CDR2 SQIVND (reference sequence). The V end lost 6 bases, the J end lost 10 bases, and 15 bases lay between the germline ends. The DNA of the CDR3 is TGTGCCAGTAGCCCCACAGAAGGCGTAAAACTGTTTTTT. Translation: CASSPTEGVKLFF. Full variable domain (rest looked up from reference TRBV19 and TRBJ1-4): DGGITQSPKYLFRKEGQNVTLSCEQNLNHDAMYWYRQDPGQGLRLIYYSQIVNDFQKGDIAEGYSVSREKKESFPLTVTSAQKNPTAFYLCASSPTEGVKLFFGSGTQLSVL.

This clone came up a few times. The CDR3 here is CASSRQGDSNQPQHF. The CDR3 region has the DNA TGTGCCAGCAGTCGCCAGGGGGATAGCAATCAGCCCCAGCATTTT. V usage is TRBV6-2 or TRBV6-3 and J usage is TRBJ1-5, with 7 bases lining up with TRBD1. The CDR3 has 15 residues. With V trimmed by 5 bases and J by 0 bases, 4 bases remained unmatched. Germline assignment: CDR1 MNHEY and CDR2 SVGEGT.

The CDR3: CASSETGYEVTF. The CDR3 nucleotides read TGTGCCAGCAGTGAAACAGGGTACGAGGTCACCTTC. This sequence joins TRBV25-1 and TRBJ1-2, with a possible D match to TRBD1 (6 bases). CDR3 length equals 12 residues. With 2 bases removed from V and 13 bases from J, the gap between germline ends came to 14 bases. CDR1 is MGHDK, CDR2 SYGVNS, per germline.

This sequence joins TRBV28 and TRBJ2-7, with D possibly being TRBD1 (6 bases). Trimming pared 6 bases from V and 0 bases from J, leaving 18 bases between. CDR1 is MDHEN, CDR2 SYDVKM, per germline. This CDR3 has 16 residues. The CDR3: CASSLMGAASSYEQYF. In DNA, the CDR3 is TGTGCCAGCAGCTTAATGGGGGCTGCCAGCTCCTACGAGCAGTACTTC. Full variable domain (rest looked up from reference TRBV28 and TRBJ2-7): DVKVTQSSRYLVKRTGEKVFLECVQDMDHENMFWYRQDPGLGLRLIYFSYDVKMKEKGDIPEGYSVSREKKERFSLILESASTNQTSMYLCASSLMGAASSYEQYFGPGTRLTVT.

The CDR3 bases are TGTGCCACCTCCGGGACAGGTCCCGGCGAGCAGTACTTC. Protein: CATSGTGPGEQYF. The chain couples TRBV19 to TRBJ2-7; 8 positions match TRBD1. Trimming at V came to 10 bases and at J to 6 bases, leaving 11 bases not matched to a gene. The CDR3 runs to 13 residues. Germline-derived CDR1 and CDR2 are LNHDA and SQIVND (reference sequence).

This clone was detected a few times. The rearrangement uses TRBV5-8 and TRBJ2-5; 11 positions agree with TRBD2. The CDR3 has 17 residues. Trimming at V came to 6 bases and at J to 5 bases, leaving 15 bases not matched to a gene. Germline V gene lookup returns CDR1 SGHTS and CDR2 YDEGEE. CDR3 in DNA: TGTGCCAGCACCCAGCCCCGAGGGACTAGCGGATCGGAGACCCAGTACTTC. This encodes CASTQPRGTSGSETQYF.

The chain combines TRBV4-2 with TRBJ2-2; 7 nucleotides agree with TRBD1. The CDR3 contains 17 residues. Germline V gives CDR1 LGHNA, CDR2 YNFKEQ. V lost 0 bases, J lost 2 bases, and 6 bases stayed unmatched. CDR3 residues: CASSQDAGTANTGELFF. The CDR3 coding sequence is TGTGCCAGCAGCCAAGATGCCGGGACAGCTAACACCGGGGAGCTGTTTTTT.

The CDR3 bases are TGTGCCAGCAGTTACGTCGGGTTGAGCACAGATACGCAGTATTTT. This sequence encodes CASSYVGLSTDTQYF. The chain uses TRBV6-6 and TRBJ2-3; D uncertain. Germline CDR1 reads MNHNY; CDR2 reads SVGAGI (reference sequence). The V end was cut by 2 bases, the J end by 0 bases, with 9 bases between. The CDR3 loop spans 15 amino acids.

The V and J genes are TRBV18 and TRBJ2-1, with D possibly being TRBD1 (6 bases). There are 15 residues in the CDR3. Deletions cut 0 bases from V and 3 bases from J, with 9 bases between. CDR1 is KGHSH, CDR2 LQKENI, per germline. The DNA for the CDR3 is TGTGCCAGCTCACCACCTAGGGGGTACTACAATGAGCAGTTCTTC. Translated, it gives CASSPPRGYYNEQFF.

DNA for the CDR3: TGCGCCAGCAGCCAAGATCTCGGCAGGCCGACCCGGGGTAGTGAAAAACTGTTTTTT. This translates into CASSQDLGRPTRGSEKLFF. This chain uses TRBV4-3 with TRBJ1-4; no firm D call. This CDR3 region has 19 residues. CDR1 is LGHNA, CDR2 YSLEER, per germline. V was clipped by 0 bases and J by 7 bases, with 24 bases between them.

The genes are TRBV7-3 and TRBJ1-6, with D hard to call. Germline V lookup: CDR1 SGHTA, CDR2 FQGTGA. V was shortened by 2 bases and J by 5 bases, with 10 bases between the two germline ends. The CDR3 totals 15 residues. Written as DNA, the CDR3 is TGTGCCAGCAGCTTATTTGGCAGTAATAATTCACCCCTCCACTTT. Translating gives CASSLFGSNNSPLHF.

Only one count was recorded for this clone. J is TRBJ2-3 and V is TRBV18, with TRBD2 matching 7 bases. Unmatched junction bases numbered 9, after V lost 4 bases and J lost 5 bases. The CDR3 covers 15 residues. Per the germline V gene, CDR1 is KGHSH and CDR2 is LQKENI. This CDR3 is CASSLLAAPGDTQYF. As DNA, the CDR3 is TGTGCCAGCTCACTTCTAGCGGCCCCGGGAGATACGCAGTATTTT.

This clone was picked up a small number of times. The rearrangement joins TRBV4-2 to TRBJ1-4; TRBD1 aligns across 7 bases. Trimming took 0 bases from V and 5 from J; bases not matched to a gene: 0. Per the germline V gene, CDR1 is LGHNA and CDR2 is YNFKEQ. There are 14 residues in the CDR3. CDR3 residues: CASSQETGNEKLFF. CDR3 sequence (DNA): TGTGCCAGCAGCCAAGAGACAGGGAATGAAAAACTGTTTTTT.